This T cell receptor (beta chain) was obtained from a study of cytomegalovirus exposure and HLA in healthy donors. Study findings and constraints: Based on reports, TCR beta sequences accurately predicted HLA-A and HLA-B alleles for most subjects.

In the PCR, 60 Vbeta and 13 Jbeta primers were used. The method was immunoSEQ multiplex PCR; TCRdb's version includes in-frame clones alone and lacks a portion of them. The table lists roughly 66,000 clones, roughly 69% of them singletons. The CDR3 sequence is 14 residues long. Between the trimmed V and J ends, which lost 0 bases and 0 bases, there was a span of 6 bases. CDR1 and CDR2 from the germline V gene are MNHEY and SMNVEV (reference sequence). Only a few counts were recorded for this clone. Its antigen is not known. The source material was PBMCs. The chain couples TRBV27 to TRBJ2-7, with D hard to call. The receptor was derived from a woman in her fifties or sixties in good health and CMV-seronegative. The CDR3 DNA reads as TGTGCCAGCAGTTTATCCCAAATCTCCTACGAGCAGTACTTC. Encoded protein: CASSLSQISYEQYF.